Each of the 13 T cell receptor beta chains below was sequenced from the same sample in a study of T cell repertoires in cytomegalovirus infection. TCRdb fed the reads into MiXCR, producing one record per CDR3 protein. The table includes fewer than 65,000 distinct CDR3 sequences, roughly a fifth detected once. These TCRs' antigens remain unknown. The source was CD8+ T cells from cultured PBMCs, collected from culture after CMV antigen stimulation. These receptor sequences come from a human donor in good health (CMV status not recorded). Some clones in this sample may be carry-over from other donors' samples.

This clonotype was seen at least ten times. The rearrangement links TRBV7-8 to TRBJ2-3; TRBD1 agrees at 7 bases. J was trimmed by 2 bases and V by 5 bases; bases with no gene match: 10. The CDR3 length is 16 residues. Per the germline V gene, CDR1 is SGHVS and CDR2 is FQNEAQ. The CDR3 DNA reads TGTGCCAGCAGCCCTAGAACAGGGGTGAACACAGATACGCAGTATTTT. Protein: CASSPRTGVNTDTQYF.

The chain uses TRBV18 and TRBJ1-5; unclear D gene. CDR1 and CDR2 (germline): KGHSH, LQKENI. Trimming pared 2 bases from V and 4 bases from J, leaving 6 bases between. The CDR3 loop spans 13 amino acids. This CDR3 reads CASSPETNQPQHF. The CDR3 DNA is TGTGCCAGCTCACCAGAGACAAATCAGCCCCAGCATTTT.

This clonotype was detected a few times. The V and J genes are TRBV30 and TRBJ1-1, with a tentative D call TRBD1 (6 bases). Trimming removed 4 bases at V and 5 bases at J, with 8 bases between. This CDR3 has 11 residues. Per germline, CDR1 GTSNPN and CDR2 SVGIG (reference sequence). The CDR3 loop reads CAWNQGTEAFF. The CDR3 nucleotides read TGTGCCTGGAACCAGGGGACTGAAGCTTTCTTT.

The sample holds a few counts of this clonotype. The rearrangement links TRBV12-5 to TRBJ1-2; 9 bases fit TRBD1. This CDR3 has 16 residues. Germline trimming cut 1 base from V and 3 bases from J; bases unmatched to any gene: 6. Germline loops: CDR1 LGHNT, CDR2 FRNRAP. The chain's CDR3 is CASGLGWTGADYGYTF. DNA of the CDR3: TGTGCTAGTGGTTTGGGCTGGACAGGGGCTGACTATGGCTACACCTTC.

CDR3 in DNA: TGTGCCACTGGAGGTGCCTATGGCTACACCTTC. It specifies CATGGAYGYTF. The chain links TRBV19 to TRBJ1-2; D remains ambiguous. The germline V and J ends were trimmed by 10 bases and 4 bases, with 10 bases remaining between them. Germline CDR1 and CDR2: LNHDA and SQIVND (reference sequence). The CDR3 extends over 11 amino acids.

The V call is TRBV7-8, the J call TRBJ1-1, with D perhaps TRBD1 (5 bases). The length of the CDR3 is 13 residues. From germline, CDR1 is SGHVS and CDR2 FQNEAQ. V shed 5 bases and J shed 8 bases, with 15 bases lying between them. CDR3 sequence reads: CASSQPGPREAFF. The CDR3 DNA sequence: TGTGCCAGCAGCCAACCGGGACCACGGGAAGCTTTCTTT.

CDR3 coding DNA: TGTGCCAGCAGTCTTAGCGGGGGGTTAGATACGCAGTATTTT. It encodes CASSLSGGLDTQYF. J is TRBJ2-3 and V is TRBV7-2, with TRBD2 matching over 10 bases. Germline CDR1 and CDR2: SGHTA and FQGNSA. With V trimmed by 6 bases and J by 5 bases, 5 bases remained unmatched. There are 14 residues in the CDR3.

This clonotype occurred a few times. The rearrangement links TRBV10-2 to TRBJ2-1, with 8 bases lining up with TRBD2. Germline lookup yields CDR1 WSHSY and CDR2 SAAADI. The trim removed 0 bases at V and 8 bases at J, leaving 12 bases unmatched. This CDR3 has 17 amino acids. DNA for the CDR3: TGCGCCAGCAGTGAGTCGCTGGGGACTAGTCATGTGGATGAGCAGTTCTTC. Protein: CASSESLGTSHVDEQFF.

This chain joins TRBV12-5 and TRBJ1-2; D not resolved. V was clipped by 7 bases and J by 4 bases, with 13 bases between them. The CDR3 consists of 13 residues. Germline V gene sequence: CDR1 LGHNT, CDR2 FRNRAP. The CDR3 here is CASDSGLLYGYTF. CDR3 bases: TGTGCTAGTGATTCCGGGCTTCTCTATGGCTACACCTTC.

V usage is TRBV7-3 and J usage is TRBJ2-1; the D call may be TRBD1 or TRBD2 (5 bases each). The CDR3 spans 21 residues. The V and J ends lost 3 bases and 0 bases respectively, with 27 bases between them. Germline V gene data show CDR1 as SGHTA and CDR2 as FQGTGA. The CDR3 region is CASSFPQDPWRGGSSYNEQFF. The CDR3 bases are TGTGCCAGCAGCTTCCCCCAGGACCCCTGGCGTGGGGGAAGCTCCTACAATGAGCAGTTCTTC.

The chain has TRBV3-1 and TRBJ2-2, with D perhaps TRBD2 (5 bases). In germline, CDR1 is LGHDT, CDR2 YNNKEL (reference sequence). The CDR3 length is 16 residues. With 2 bases removed from V and 0 bases from J, the gap between germline ends came to 10 bases. In DNA form, the CDR3 reads TGTGCCAGCAGCCAACGCCCTAGCTCGAACACCGGGGAGCTGTTTTTT. It is translated as CASSQRPSSNTGELFF.

The genes are TRBV7-8 and TRBJ1-5, with D unresolved. From germline, CDR1 is SGHVS and CDR2 FQNEAQ. This CDR3 is built from 14 residues. Trimming took 4 bases from V and 2 from J, leaving 9 bases between them. The CDR3 DNA sequence: TGTGCCAGCAGCTCGCGTGGGGGCAATCAGCCCCAGCATTTT. Translated, it gives CASSSRGGNQPQHF.

The table lists this clonotype with a few counts. The chain carries TRBV14 and TRBJ2-1; no reliable D call. Germline CDR1 SGHDN, CDR2 FVKESK. CDR3 length equals 12 residues. V was clipped by 2 bases and J by 5 bases, with 4 bases between them. The DNA of the CDR3 is TGTGCCAGCAGCCAACTAGACAATGAGCAGTTCTTC. This encodes CASSQLDNEQFF.